These 19 T cell receptor beta chains were all obtained from the same sample, sequenced in a study of cytomegalovirus exposure and HLA in healthy donors. PCR amplification relied on 60 Vbeta primers (plus 13 Jbeta primers). Data came from immunoSEQ multiplex PCR; TCRdb stores just in-frame clones and leaves some out. Of tens of thousands of clones listed, roughly three quarters are singletons. The sequencing input was PBMCs. These receptors came from a woman in her twenties or thirties in good health and CMV-seronegative.

The chain recombines TRBV10-3 with TRBJ1-1; D gene unclear. CDR3 length equals 15 residues. Germline loops: CDR1 ENHRY, CDR2 SYGVKD. Trimming pared 0 bases from V and 0 bases from J, leaving 8 bases between. The CDR3 loop reads CAISESRMVNTEAFF. CDR3 DNA sequence: TGTGCCATCAGTGAGTCGAGAATGGTGAACACTGAAGCTTTCTTT.

V gene TRBV7-8 combines with J gene TRBJ1-1, with 8 nucleotides matching TRBD1. J gave up 1 base and V 0 bases, and 1 base lay outside the gene matches. Per the germline V gene, CDR1 is SGHVS and CDR2 is FQNEAQ. The CDR3 runs 15 residues. This CDR3 is CASSLADRANTEAFF. CDR3 in DNA: TGTGCCAGCAGCTTAGCGGACAGGGCGAACACTGAAGCTTTCTTT.

A remark on this clone: One junction end disagrees with the germline gene, perhaps due to a read error. This rearrangement joins TRBV5-8 to TRBJ2-2; 8 bases are a match to TRBD1. CDR1 is SGHTS and CDR2 is YDEGEE in the germline V gene. This CDR3 spans 15 amino acids. The CDR3 DNA sequence: TGTGCCAGCACCTTGGGGACAGGGAACACCGGGGAGCTGTTTTTT. The encoded protein is CASTLGTGNTGELFF.

J is TRBJ2-3 and V is TRBV7-2; TRBD1 matches 8 bases. From germline, CDR1 is SGHTA and CDR2 FQGNSA. V trimming: 5 bases; J trimming: 8 bases; junction bases outside the gene matches: 12. There are 15 residues in the CDR3. The CDR3 sequence is CASSPMGQGATTQYF. CDR3 nucleotide sequence: TGTGCCAGCAGCCCCATGGGGCAGGGGGCTACTACGCAGTATTTT.

The V call is TRBV30, the J call TRBJ2-3, with TRBD2 identical over 15 bases. V shed 2 bases, J shed 7 bases, and the junction held 4 bases outside the gene matches. The CDR3 runs 15 residues. Germline-derived CDR1 and CDR2 are GTSNPN and SVGIG (reference sequence). CDR3 region: CAWSRTSGGGHTQYF. The CDR3 DNA follows: TGTGCCTGGAGTCGGACTAGCGGGGGGGGGCATACGCAGTATTTT.

The chain joins TRBV9 to TRBJ1-3, with 7 bases fitting TRBD1. The germline CDR1 and CDR2 sequences are SGDLS and YYNGEE. The CDR3 has 15 amino acids. V was clipped by 4 bases and J by 0 bases; unmatched bases: 4. The CDR3 loop reads CASSPDRVSGNTIYF. In nucleotides, the CDR3 is TGTGCCAGCAGCCCAGACAGGGTCTCTGGAAACACCATATATTTT.

Turning to this clone: An end of the junction differs from the germline gene, which may be a read error. The chain links TRBV4-1 to TRBJ1-5; D is unresolved. Germline V gives CDR1 MGHRA, CDR2 YSYEKL. This CDR3 is 17 amino acids long. For the CDR3, the DNA is TGCACCAGCAGCCAAGGTGATCTGGATCCAGGAGAGAGGGTTGAACATTTT. The encoded protein is CTSSQGDLDPGERVEHF.

The V call is TRBV30, the J call TRBJ1-1; the D is unclear. Germline V gene sequence: CDR1 GTSNPN, CDR2 SVGIG (reference sequence). CDR3 length equals 11 residues. Trimming took off 5 bases at V and 6 bases at J, with 10 bases between the two ends. The CDR3 nucleotides are TGTGCCTGGGCAGTCTTCTCTGAAGCTTTCTTT. Encoded protein: CAWAVFSEAFF. The variable domain in full, with the rest retrieved from reference TRBV30 and TRBJ1-1, is SQTIHQWPATLVQPVGSPLSLECTVEGTSNPNLYWYRQAAGRGLQLLFYSVGIGQISSEVPQNLSASRPQDRQFILSSKKLLLSDSGFYLCAWAVFSEAFFGQGTRLTVV.

The rearrangement joins TRBV6-6 to TRBJ2-1; no clear D. The CDR3 has 15 amino acids. The V gene's germline CDR1 is MNHNY and CDR2 SVGAGI (reference sequence). With 5 bases removed from V and 2 bases from J, the gap between germline ends came to 13 bases. CDR3 residues: CASSPLLSPYNEQFF. Here the CDR3 DNA reads TGTGCCAGCAGTCCACTACTTTCCCCCTACAATGAGCAGTTCTTC.

This sequence joins TRBV6-5 and TRBJ1-1; tentative D call: TRBD1 (6 bases). In germline, CDR1 is MNHEY, CDR2 SVGAGI. V gave up 6 bases and J gave up 3 bases, with 14 bases separating them. The CDR3 contains 14 residues. The CDR3 is CASSRQGGDTEAFF. CDR3 nucleotides: TGTGCCAGCAGCCGCCAAGGGGGGGACACTGAAGCTTTCTTT.

The chain is built from TRBV27 and TRBJ1-5, with TRBD1 matching 10 bases. This CDR3 has 15 amino acids. The V and J ends lost 6 bases and 7 bases, in that order; junction bases with no gene match: 9. Germline assignment: CDR1 MNHEY and CDR2 SMNVEV (reference sequence). The CDR3 DNA follows: TGTGCCAGCAGAGCGGACAGGGGGGAGAGCCAGCCCCAGCATTTT. Translating gives CASRADRGESQPQHF.

V is TRBV2 and J is TRBJ2-7; a weak D match, TRBD2 (6 bases). Germline V lookup: CDR1 SNHLY, CDR2 FYNNEI. The CDR3 is 15 residues long. With 4 bases removed from V and 3 bases from J, the gap between germline ends came to 16 bases. The DNA for the CDR3 is TGTGCCAGCAGTGCTGAGGGAGGTAACGGCTACGAGCAGTACGTC. Its protein product is CASSAEGGNGYEQYV.

The chain combines TRBV29-1 with TRBJ2-2; weak D call: TRBD2 (6 bases). The V end was cut by 4 bases, the J end by 6 bases, with 24 bases between. The CDR3 runs 17 residues. CDR1 is SQVTM, CDR2 ANQGSEA, per germline. The CDR3 sequence: CSVGTTRLTGMPGELFF. In nucleotides, the CDR3 is TGCAGCGTTGGCACGACTAGACTAACGGGGATGCCCGGGGAGCTGTTTTTT.

V is TRBV27 and J is TRBJ2-7; 8 bases line up with TRBD2. Trimming cost V 5 bases and J 4 bases; bases outside gene matches: 4. The CDR3 length is 13 residues. Per germline, CDR1 MNHEY and CDR2 SMNVEV (reference sequence). The CDR3 nucleotides are TGTGCCAGCAGTCTTGGGACTAGTTACGAGCAGTACTTC. Translation gives CASSLGTSYEQYF.

As regards this clone: The junction shows a germline mismatch at one end, possibly a read error. The rearrangement uses TRBV19 and TRBJ1-1; D might be TRBD1 (6 bases). CDR1 LNHDA and CDR2 SQIVND come from the germline V gene (reference sequence). This CDR3 contains 13 residues. CDR3 protein: CASSLQGNPEAFF. The CDR3, as DNA: TGTGCCAGTAGTCTTCAGGGGAACCCTGAAGCTTTCTTT. The whole variable domain, filled in from reference TRBV19 and TRBJ1-1, reads DGGITQSPKYLFRKEGQNVTLSCEQNLNHDAMYWYRQDPGQGLRLIYYSQIVNDFQKGDIAEGYSVSREKKESFPLTVTSAQKNPTAFYLCASSLQGNPEAFFGQGTRLTVV.

This chain links TRBV14 with TRBJ2-1, with a possible D match to TRBD2 (6 bases). This CDR3 has 14 residues. With 2 bases removed from V and 7 bases from J, the gap between germline ends came to 12 bases. Germline V gene lookup returns CDR1 SGHDN and CDR2 FVKESK. CDR3 in amino acids: CASSQSLATNEQFF. The CDR3 DNA reads as TGTGCCAGCAGCCAATCCCTAGCGACGAATGAGCAGTTCTTC.

The CDR3 sequence is CASSLGGQGRFYGYTF. The CDR3 nucleotides read TGTGCCAGCAGCTTGGGGGGACAGGGGCGATTCTATGGCTACACCTTC. The chain couples TRBV7-9 to TRBJ1-2; 10 bases are shared with TRBD1. Trimming removed 3 bases from V and 4 bases from J; junction bases left unmatched: 8. Germline V CDR1 and CDR2: SEHNR, FQNEAQ (reference sequence). The CDR3 is 16 residues long.

This clone has a handful of counts. The chain has TRBV5-1 and TRBJ2-5; TRBD1 matches 7 bases. Germline CDR1 is SGHRS and CDR2 is YFSETQ. V shed 4 bases, J shed 2 bases, and the junction held 5 bases outside the gene matches. The CDR3 runs 14 residues. The CDR3 is CASSPGGQQETQYF. CDR3 bases: TGCGCCAGCAGCCCAGGGGGACAGCAAGAGACCCAGTACTTC.

There are a few counts of this clone. The final CDR3 position lacks the conserved phenylalanine or tryptophan, pointing to a likely read error. Because the CDR3's place on the DNA is in doubt, the DNA is left out and the CDR3 is given as listed by TCRdb. The V call is TRBV19, the J call TRBJ1-3. Germline CDR1 reads LNHDA; CDR2 reads SQIVND (reference sequence). The CDR3 is 16 residues long, ends included. CDR3 loop: CASSMGGALSGNTIYL.